This T cell receptor (beta chain) is from a study of blood T cell repertoires in COVID-19. Study-wide background: Samples came from the United States, Italy and Spain, spanning acute and convalescent COVID-19. Nucleic acid was either cDNA or gDNA, and it came from T cells, B-cell-depleted T cells, or PBMCs.

The data were produced by immunoSEQ multiplex PCR, yet TCRdb's version contains in-frame clones alone and is incomplete. The repertoire holds more than 95,000 clones, with 80% to 85% as singletons. CDR1 SGHDN and CDR2 FVKESK come from the germline V gene. Deletions cut 0 bases from V and 6 bases from J, with 8 bases between. The CDR3 length is 13 residues. In its sample, this clone was seen a few times. This receptor was obtained from a man older than 75 with acute or convalescent COVID-19. The sequenced sample consisted of peripheral blood. The chain uses TRBV14 and TRBJ1-1; D gene unclear. CDR3 region: CASSQDLYSEAFF. CDR3 DNA sequence: TGTGCCAGCAGCCAAGATTTGTATTCTGAAGCTTTCTTT.